This T cell receptor (beta chain) was sequenced for a study of cytomegalovirus exposure and HLA in healthy donors. Findings of the study overall: Later analysis demonstrated an association between a missense DCLRE1C variant and TCR beta V- and J-gene trimming. Later on, analysis showed that most CMV-associated TCR beta chains appeared to be HLA-restricted.

Both 60 Vbeta primers and 13 Jbeta primers went into the PCR. Original methodology: In a later analysis, approximately 80 million unique TCR beta chains included roughly 11 million shared by two or more donors. The table came from immunoSEQ multiplex PCR; TCRdb's copy has only in-frame clones and leaves some out. V and J calls and clone size are given by that table; D and trimming were obtained from the DNA. Among 90,000 to 140,000 clones listed, about 13% were seen once. With respect to this clone: Its antigen is not identified.

V dropped 6 bases and J dropped 1; count of bases not matched to a gene: 3. The CDR3 consists of 14 residues. Germline V lookup: CDR1 ENHRY, CDR2 SYGVKD. This chain joins TRBV10-3 and TRBJ2-3, with TRBD2 matching over 8 bases. The source material was PBMCs. The receptor comes from a man aged 35-49 years in good health and CMV-seropositive. This CDR3 is CAISPAGGTDTQYF. The DNA of the CDR3 is TGTGCCATCAGCCCAGCGGGGGGCACAGATACGCAGTATTTT.